The 29 T cell receptor beta chains given below trace back to one sample, sequenced in a study of cytomegalovirus exposure and HLA in healthy donors. TCRdb's copy holds only in-frame clones and misses some; the assay was immunoSEQ multiplex PCR. The table includes approximately 59,000 clones, around 93% detected once. Sequenced input: PBMCs. These receptors were collected from a man aged 18 to 29 in good health and CMV-seropositive.

This clone has only one observation. The chain recombines TRBV5-1 with TRBJ2-3; maybe TRBD2 (5 bases). CDR1 is SGHRS and CDR2 is YFSETQ in the germline V gene. The CDR3 covers 16 residues. Trimming cost V 4 bases and J 0 bases, with 15 bases left between them. The CDR3, as DNA: TGCGCCAGCAGCCCGGGGATTCAGGACAGCACAGATACGCAGTATTTT. Translation gives CASSPGIQDSTDTQYF.

The V call is TRBV11-2, the J call TRBJ2-3; TRBD2 matches 13 bases. Trimming cost V 5 bases and J 7 bases; bases outside gene matches: 9. CDR1 and CDR2 (germline): SGHAT, FQNNGV. This CDR3 comprises 16 residues. The CDR3, as DNA: TGTGCCAGCAGCAACCCGACTAGCGGGAGGTTAAATACGCAGTATTTT. This sequence encodes CASSNPTSGRLNTQYF.

The V gene is TRBV5-4, the J gene TRBJ1-1; a weak D match, TRBD1 (6 bases). Trimming shortened V by 1 base and J by 0 bases, and 10 bases separated the two germline ends. Germline-derived CDR1 and CDR2 are SGHNT and YYREEE (reference sequence). The length of the CDR3 is 15 residues. The CDR3 sequence: CASSLLRGMNTEAFF. CDR3 sequence (DNA): TGTGCCAGCAGCTTGCTGAGGGGGATGAACACTGAAGCTTTCTTT.

The chain is built from TRBV7-3 and TRBJ2-2; D is unresolved. Germline CDR1 and CDR2: SGHTA and FQGTGA. Trimming pared 1 base from V and 5 bases from J, leaving 11 bases between. CDR3 length: 15 amino acids. The CDR3 region is CASSLSPGGTGELFF. The CDR3 nucleotides read TGTGCCAGCAGCTTAAGTCCCGGCGGTACCGGGGAGCTGTTTTTT. Based on the CDR3 plus reference TRBV7-3 and TRBJ2-2, the full variable domain is GAGVSQTPSNKVTEKGKYVELRCDPISGHTALYWYRQSLGQGPEFLIYFQGTGAADDSGLPNDRFFAVRPEGSVSTLKIQRTERGDSAVYLCASSLSPGGTGELFFGEGSRLTVL.

The chain recombines TRBV7-3 with TRBJ2-7; D not certain. CDR1 is SGHTA and CDR2 is FQGTGA in the germline V gene. The CDR3 runs to 17 residues. Between the trimmed V and J ends, which lost 4 bases and 2 bases, there was a span of 21 bases. The CDR3 spells CASSYPIQRSSPYEQYF. The CDR3 DNA is TGTGCCAGCAGCTACCCTATACAGAGATCCAGCCCCTACGAGCAGTACTTC. Based on the CDR3 plus reference TRBV7-3 and TRBJ2-7, the full variable domain is GAGVSQTPSNKVTEKGKYVELRCDPISGHTALYWYRQSLGQGPEFLIYFQGTGAADDSGLPNDRFFAVRPEGSVSTLKIQRTERGDSAVYLCASSYPIQRSSPYEQYFGPGTRLTVT.

The chain is built from TRBV28 and TRBJ2-7, with D tentatively TRBD1 (6 bases). From germline, CDR1 is MDHEN and CDR2 SYDVKM. With 7 bases removed from V and 1 base from J, the gap between germline ends came to 17 bases. The CDR3 is made up of 15 amino acids. In nucleotides, the CDR3 is TGTGCCAGCACATCTTACGGGACAAATTCCTACGAGCAGTACTTC. Its protein product is CASTSYGTNSYEQYF.

The V call is TRBV6-1, the J call TRBJ2-1, with D unresolved. The CDR3 consists of 12 residues. Germline loops: CDR1 MNHNS, CDR2 SASEGT. V lost 6 bases, J lost 6 bases, and 9 bases lay in between. Written as DNA, the CDR3 is TGTGCCAGCAGCCGGTGGGCCAATGAGCAGTTCTTC. Its protein product is CASSRWANEQFF.

V usage is TRBV6-1 and J usage is TRBJ2-7; TRBD2 matches at 13 bases. J lost 4 bases, V lost 3 bases, and 3 bases had no gene match. This CDR3 comprises 15 residues. Germline loops: CDR1 MNHNS, CDR2 SASEGT. The CDR3 bases are TGTGCCAGCAGTGACGGACTAGCGGGAGTTTACGAGCAGTACTTC. This sequence encodes CASSDGLAGVYEQYF.

This clone appeared once. The chain is built from TRBV10-1 and TRBJ1-1, with unresolved D. The CDR3 extends over 15 amino acids. Germline V gene data show CDR1 as WNHNN and CDR2 as SYGVQD (reference sequence). Trimming took off 6 bases at V and 5 bases at J, with 19 bases between the two ends. Written as DNA, the CDR3 is TGCGCCAGCAGCAGAACGACACCGGCCGGTACTGAAGCTTTCTTT. Protein: CASSRTTPAGTEAFF.

The chain employs TRBV30 and TRBJ2-4, with 7 bases fitting TRBD1. Per germline, CDR1 GTSNPN and CDR2 SVGIG (reference sequence). The CDR3 runs 11 residues. V trimming: 0 bases; J trimming: 13 bases; junction bases outside the gene matches: 3. CDR3 sequence (DNA): TGTGCCTGGAGTGTAGAGGGGGCACAGTACTTC. It encodes CAWSVEGAQYF.

A note on this clone: The same CDR3 can be traced to other DNA sequences in this sample. V is TRBV9 and J is TRBJ2-7, with D perhaps matching TRBD2 (5 bases). CDR3 length: 14 residues. V shed 7 bases and J shed 0 bases, with 14 bases lying between them. CDR1 and CDR2 from the germline V gene are SGDLS and YYNGEE. CDR3 sequence reads: CASSVTGSSYEQYF. The CDR3 DNA is TGTGCCAGCTCGGTGACTGGGAGCTCCTACGAGCAGTACTTC.

This CDR3 is CASSTPGRKRAQYF. Written as DNA, the CDR3 is TGTGCCAGCAGCACCCCCGGGCGCAAGAGGGCCCAGTACTTC. The V gene is TRBV5-8, the J gene TRBJ2-5; weak D call: TRBD2 (5 bases). This CDR3 is built from 14 residues. Trimming removed 4 bases at V and 9 bases at J, with 19 bases between. Germline CDR1 reads SGHTS; CDR2 reads YDEGEE.

The chain joins TRBV29-1 to TRBJ1-2; D gene unclear. The CDR3 loop spans 12 amino acids. Germline V CDR1 and CDR2: SQVTM, ANQGSEA. V dropped 6 bases and J dropped 8 bases, with 16 bases sitting between them. In DNA form, the CDR3 reads TGCAGCGTGGTAACAGAAATGAGCGGCTACACCTTC. Protein: CSVVTEMSGYTF.

The gene calls are TRBV30 and TRBJ1-1; D uncertain. Trimming shortened V by 2 bases and J by 5 bases, and 15 bases separated the two germline ends. In germline, CDR1 is GTSNPN, CDR2 SVGIG (reference sequence). This CDR3 contains 14 residues. The CDR3 bases are TGTGCCTGGAGTCTGACGTCCTCGAGGACTGAAGCTTTCTTT. Translated: CAWSLTSSRTEAFF.

CDR3 loop: CASRAYSGTNQPQHF. DNA of the CDR3: TGTGCCAGTAGAGCCTACAGCGGAACTAATCAGCCCCAGCATTTT. The J gene is TRBJ1-5, the V gene TRBV19; D is undetermined. Trimming removed 6 bases from V and 4 bases from J, with 16 bases in between. This CDR3 is 15 amino acids long. Germline V lookup: CDR1 LNHDA, CDR2 SQIVND (reference sequence). Based on the CDR3 plus reference TRBV19 and TRBJ1-5, the full variable domain is DGGITQSPKYLFRKEGQNVTLSCEQNLNHDAMYWYRQDPGQGLRLIYYSQIVNDFQKGDIAEGYSVSREKKESFPLTVTSAQKNPTAFYLCASRAYSGTNQPQHFGDGTRLSIL.

The chain uses TRBV11-3 and TRBJ1-1; D unclear. This CDR3 comprises 12 residues. Looked up from germline, CDR1 is SGHNT and CDR2 is YENEEA. V lost 6 bases and J 1 base, leaving 6 bases between the germline ends. The DNA of the CDR3 is TGTGCCAGCAGTCGGGGGAACACTGAAGCTTTCTTT. It codes for CASSRGNTEAFF.

V and J are TRBV28 and TRBJ2-2, with a weak D call TRBD2 (6 bases). Germline values: CDR1 MDHEN, CDR2 SYDVKM. The CDR3 is 15 residues long. Trimming took 6 bases from V and 0 from J, leaving 11 bases between them. CDR3 coding DNA: TGTGCCAGCAGAAAGACGGGGGCGAACACCGGGGAGCTGTTTTTT. Residues: CASRKTGANTGELFF.

This clone is medium-sized by share. The chain employs TRBV6-4 and TRBJ2-3; possible D gene TRBD2, 6 bases. The CDR3 loop spans 15 amino acids. The V gene's germline CDR1 is MRHNA and CDR2 SNTAGT. Trimming took 6 bases from V and 3 from J, leaving 16 bases between them. Here the CDR3 reads CASSEGEVGTDTQYF. The CDR3 DNA reads TGTGCCAGCAGCGAAGGGGAGGTGGGAACAGATACGCAGTATTTT.

The chain combines TRBV28 with TRBJ2-6; 7 bases align to TRBD1. Germline CDR1 MDHEN, CDR2 SYDVKM. CDR3 size: 15 residues. After removal of 6 bases from V and 1 base from J, the junction contained 3 bases not matched to a gene. In DNA, the CDR3 is TGTGCCAGCAGGCCGGGACAGTCTGGGGCCAACGTCCTGACTTTC. It yields the protein CASRPGQSGANVLTF.

The chain couples TRBV7-9 to TRBJ2-7; D perhaps matches TRBD1 (6 bases). The CDR3 extends over 15 amino acids. Germline CDR1 is SEHNR and CDR2 is FQNEAQ (reference sequence). Trimming stripped 4 bases from V and 5 bases from J, with 18 bases between. CDR3 protein: CASSSLGGALDEQYF. In nucleotides, the CDR3 is TGTGCCAGCAGCTCACTTGGGGGCGCTTTAGACGAGCAGTACTTC.

This rearrangement joins TRBV6-6 to TRBJ1-5, with 7 bases identical to TRBD1. J was trimmed by 2 bases and V by 5 bases; bases with no gene match: 3. Germline CDR1 MNHNY, CDR2 SVGAGI (reference sequence). CDR3 length equals 14 residues. CDR3 sequence: CASSPQGGNQPQHF. The CDR3 nucleotides read TGTGCCAGCAGTCCTCAGGGGGGCAATCAGCCCCAGCATTTT.

The V call is TRBV18, the J call TRBJ1-3, with D uncertain. V was shortened by 4 bases and J by 0 bases, with 7 bases between the two germline ends. CDR3 size: 14 residues. Germline V gives CDR1 KGHSH, CDR2 LQKENI. The CDR3 bases are TGTGCCAGCTCACGCGGGATCTCTGGAAACACCATATATTTT. Protein product: CASSRGISGNTIYF.

The J gene is TRBJ2-4, the V gene TRBV18; no firm D call. CDR1 and CDR2 from the germline V gene are KGHSH and LQKENI. CDR3 length: 12 amino acids. The V end lost 2 bases, the J end lost 4 bases, and 3 bases lay between the germline ends. The CDR3 loop reads CASSPEKNIQYF. As DNA, the CDR3 is TGTGCCAGCTCACCAGAGAAAAACATTCAGTACTTC.

The J gene is TRBJ2-3, the V gene TRBV2; D is unclear. The CDR3 has 15 residues. Deletions cut 5 bases from V and 0 bases from J, with 12 bases between. Germline loops: CDR1 SNHLY, CDR2 FYNNEI. CDR3 coding DNA: TGTGCCAGCAGTTGGGCCCGCTTCAGCACAGATACGCAGTATTTT. It yields the protein CASSWARFSTDTQYF.

As regards this clone: Within the sample, other DNA sequences also encode this same CDR3. V is TRBV27 and J is TRBJ2-1; TRBD2 matches 8 bases. The germline gives CDR1 MNHEY, CDR2 SMNVEV (reference sequence). J gave up 1 base and V 2 bases, and 1 base lay outside the gene matches. The CDR3 spans 15 residues. The CDR3 coding sequence is TGTGCCAGCAGTTTACTAGCGGGTTCCTACAATGAGCAGTTCTTC. It translates to CASSLLAGSYNEQFF.

V usage is TRBV28 and J usage is TRBJ2-1, with 11 bases lining up with TRBD2. J gave up 8 bases and V 7 bases, and 10 bases lay outside the gene matches. The length of the CDR3 is 15 residues. Germline CDR1 is MDHEN and CDR2 is SYDVKM. The CDR3 coding sequence is TGTGCCAGCAATCGTCTAGCGGGAGGTTTTTATGAGCAGTTCTTC. Translating gives CASNRLAGGFYEQFF.

CDR3 region: CALKAPGGGTEAFF. The CDR3 nucleotides are TGTGCCTTAAAGGCCCCTGGGGGAGGCACTGAAGCTTTCTTT. The genes are TRBV30 and TRBJ1-1, with D perhaps TRBD1 (5 bases). V lost 7 bases and J lost 4, with 19 bases in between. The germline V gene has CDR1 GTSNPN and CDR2 SVGIG (reference sequence). The CDR3 loop spans 14 amino acids.

With regard to this clone: Compared with germline, one end of the junction differs, possibly owing to a read error. This rearrangement joins TRBV4-2 to TRBJ1-2; D not certain. The CDR3 has 14 residues. Germline loops: CDR1 LGHNA, CDR2 YNFKEQ. The CDR3 sequence: CASSKERKNYGYTF. DNA of the CDR3: TGTGCCAGCAGCAAAGAGCGGAAAAACTATGGCTACACCTTC.

The table lists this clone with a few counts. The chain couples TRBV7-9 to TRBJ2-7; TRBD1 matches 10 bases. The V gene end was trimmed by 4 bases and the J gene end by 0 bases; junction bases not matched to a gene: 6. The germline V gene encodes CDR1 SEHNR and CDR2 FQNEAQ (reference sequence). The CDR3 totals 16 residues. The CDR3 bases are TGTGCCAGCAGCTCGACCGGGACAGGGGACTCCTACGAGCAGTACTTC. Translated: CASSSTGTGDSYEQYF.